This entry lists 15 T cell receptor beta chains sequenced from one sample in a study of T-cell reconstitution after alpha-beta-depleted transplantation in children (dated by TCRdb to between 2015 and 2016). The protocol used for the library was PCR. Reads for this sample came from an Illumina HiSeq 2500. Molecular barcoding was employed in the preparation of TCR libraries, with unique molecular identifiers being used to normalize TCRbeta repertoire quantification. The public reads were run again by TCRdb, first through fastp at Q25 and then through MiXCR, and only productive beta chains were kept. Rows with a matching CDR3 protein are joined into one entry that keeps the most common DNA and genes. The sample contains some 200,000 distinct CDR3 sequences, around 7% of them found a single time. The top ten clonotypes cover 4.5% to 6.5% of the sample. The treatment or condition label on this specimen signifies: allogeneic hematopoietic cell transplantation with graft depleted of TCRalphabeta T cells and CD19 B cells.

Material: PBMCs, obtained before TCRalphabeta/CD19-depleted stem cell transplant. These receptors came from a boy aged 2-15 years with acute lymphoblastic leukemia, due to receive a stem cell transplant.

This clonotype appeared many times. This chain links TRBV7-6 with TRBJ2-3; D uncertain. The V and J ends lost 0 bases and 4 bases respectively, with 8 bases between them. Germline V gives CDR1 SGHVS, CDR2 FNYEAQ. The CDR3 sequence is 14 residues long. CDR3: CASSLARGSDTQYF. DNA for the CDR3: TGTGCCAGCAGCTTAGCGCGAGGTTCAGATACGCAGTATTTT.

This clonotype was seen many times. The gene calls are TRBV7-9 and TRBJ2-4; the D gene is possibly TRBD1 (6 bases). V lost 1 base to trimming and J lost 5 bases, with 6 bases between them. The CDR3 is made up of 13 amino acids. Germline CDR1 SEHNR, CDR2 FQNEAQ (reference sequence). The CDR3 loop is CASSLEGENIQYF. The CDR3 DNA is TGTGCCAGCAGCTTAGAGGGGGAAAACATTCAGTACTTC.

In this sample, this clonotype turned up a few times. This sequence joins TRBV4-3 and TRBJ1-2; the match to TRBD1 covers 7 bases. This CDR3 contains 14 residues. With 3 bases clipped from V and 5 bases from J, the junction kept 6 bases outside the gene matches. The V gene's germline CDR1 is LGHNA and CDR2 YSLEER. The CDR3 DNA follows: TGCGCCAGCAGCCAGGGACAGACGAAATATGGCTACACCTTC. Protein product: CASSQGQTKYGYTF.

The chain recombines TRBV14 with TRBJ2-5, with D unclear. This CDR3 has 14 amino acids. The germline gives CDR1 SGHDN, CDR2 FVKESK. The V end lost 2 bases, the J end lost 1 base, and 8 bases lay between the germline ends. The CDR3 bases are TGTGCCAGCAGCCAAAGGGTGCTCCAAGAGACCCAGTACTTC. This gives the protein CASSQRVLQETQYF.

This clonotype was seen ten or more times. The chain combines TRBV2 with TRBJ2-3; 9 nucleotides match TRBD2. CDR1 and CDR2 from the germline V gene are SNHLY and FYNNEI. CDR3 length: 16 amino acids. Trimming at V came to 4 bases and at J to 5 bases, leaving 10 bases not matched to a gene. The CDR3 spells CASSGGLAGYVDTQYF. The CDR3 DNA reads as TGTGCCAGCAGTGGAGGGCTAGCGGGATACGTAGATACGCAGTATTTT.

At least ten counts were recorded for this clonotype. The rearrangement uses TRBV5-1 and TRBJ1-6, with D unresolved. The ends were cut back, 3 bases at V and 8 bases at J, with 12 bases in the middle. In germline, CDR1 is SGHRS, CDR2 YFSETQ. The CDR3 has 14 residues. CDR3 sequence: CASSYAGTDSPLHF. The CDR3 DNA is TGCGCCAGCAGCTACGCGGGTACGGATTCACCCCTCCACTTT.

CDR3 sequence reads: CASSAGRGSNTGELFF. The CDR3 DNA is TGTGCCAGCAGCGCGGGGCGGGGTTCGAACACCGGGGAGCTGTTTTTT. V and J are TRBV7-2 and TRBJ2-2, with D possibly TRBD2 on 6 matching bases. Germline V gene sequence: CDR1 SGHTA, CDR2 FQGNSA. Trimming removed 5 bases at V and 0 bases at J, with 13 bases between. The CDR3 is 16 residues long.

Many counts were recorded for this clonotype. CDR3 sequence reads: CATRSSEAHTGELFF. CDR3 coding DNA: TGTGCCACCCGGTCGTCGGAGGCCCACACCGGGGAGCTGTTTTTT. The V gene is TRBV2, the J gene TRBJ2-2, with D perhaps matching TRBD2 (5 bases). CDR3 length: 15 amino acids. Germline V gene data show CDR1 as SNHLY and CDR2 as FYNNEI. With 10 bases removed from V and 3 bases from J, the gap between germline ends came to 18 bases.

This clonotype was counted at least ten times. V gene TRBV14 combines with J gene TRBJ2-7; tentatively, D is TRBD1 or TRBD2 (5 bases each). Germline loops: CDR1 SGHDN, CDR2 FVKESK. Trimming removed 1 base from V and 4 bases from J, with 14 bases in between. The CDR3 runs to 15 residues. CDR3 sequence: CASSQAGQPIYEQYF. The DNA for the CDR3 is TGTGCCAGCAGCCAAGCGGGGCAGCCCATATACGAGCAGTACTTC.

This clonotype appeared a few times. The rearrangement links TRBV4-1 to TRBJ2-7; unclear D gene. Germline CDR1 and CDR2: MGHRA and YSYEKL. With 1 base removed from V and 5 bases from J, the gap between germline ends came to 12 bases. The CDR3 runs 14 residues. CDR3 nucleotide sequence: TGCGCCAGCAGCCAAGGGGCGGATCTGAACGAGCAGTACTTC. Translated: CASSQGADLNEQYF.

The sample holds many counts of this clonotype. The chain carries TRBV15 and TRBJ2-3; the match to TRBD1 covers 8 bases. CDR3 length equals 16 residues. Germline CDR1 and CDR2: LNHNV and YYDKDF (reference sequence). The V segment lost 4 bases and the J segment 6 bases; nucleotides outside the gene matches: 12. The CDR3 DNA follows: TGTGCCACCAGCATGGGGGCAGGGGGCACTGTCGATACGCAGTATTTT. This sequence encodes CATSMGAGGTVDTQYF.

In this sample, this clonotype turned up a few times. The gene calls are TRBV5-8 and TRBJ1-1; TRBD1 agrees at 8 bases. This CDR3 is 17 amino acids long. V gave up 0 bases and J gave up 0 bases; unmatched junction bases: 7. Germline CDR1 SGHTS, CDR2 YDEGEE. CDR3 amino acids: CASSLEWTGSMNTEAFF. In DNA form, the CDR3 reads TGTGCCAGCAGCTTGGAGTGGACAGGGTCAATGAACACTGAAGCTTTCTTT.

This clonotype showed up many times. This rearrangement joins TRBV9 to TRBJ1-3; D ambiguous. The ends were cut back, 0 bases at V and 4 bases at J, with 5 bases in the middle. The CDR3 spans 13 residues. CDR1 and CDR2 from the germline V gene are SGDLS and YYNGEE. Here the CDR3 reads CASSVGIGNTIYF. The CDR3 DNA is TGTGCCAGCAGCGTAGGAATCGGAAACACCATATATTTT.

The chain carries TRBV6-1 and TRBJ1-6; no firm D call. Per germline, CDR1 MNHNS and CDR2 SASEGT. This CDR3 contains 12 residues. The V end was cut by 2 bases, the J end by 8 bases, with 4 bases between. This CDR3 is CASSESDSPLHF. CDR3 DNA sequence: TGTGCCAGCAGTGAAAGCGATTCACCCCTCCACTTT.

This CDR3 reads CASSLAPQGSPLHF. The CDR3 DNA sequence: TGTGCCAGCAGCTTAGCCCCGCAAGGATCACCCCTCCACTTT. The chain recombines TRBV11-3 with TRBJ1-6; D is ambiguous. The CDR3 is 14 amino acids. Germline V gene lookup returns CDR1 SGHNT and CDR2 YENEEA. The V gene lost 1 base and the J gene lost 10 bases, with 11 bases spanning the gap.